This TCR beta chain was identified during a study of cytomegalovirus exposure and HLA in healthy donors. Study results and limitations: A list of approximately 160 TCR beta chains associated with cytomegalovirus was given. Most TCR sequences were rare, but some public TCRs occurred in many donors.

For this clone: Its cognate antigen is unknown.

This CDR3 spans 17 amino acids. Germline values: CDR1 MGHRA, CDR2 YSYEKL. Trimming removed 0 bases from V and 0 bases from J, with 12 bases in between. This table comes from immunoSEQ multiplex PCR, and its TCRdb copy is limited to in-frame clones, with some not included. The sample lists about 49,000 clones, 85% to 95% occurring once. The origin of this receptor is a man younger than 35 in good health and CMV-seronegative. The V call is TRBV4-1, the J call TRBJ2-1; D not certain. The sample consisted of PBMCs. CDR3 protein: CASSQDSAPLSYNEQFF. The CDR3 region has the DNA TGCGCCAGCAGCCAAGATTCAGCGCCCCTCTCCTACAATGAGCAGTTCTTC.